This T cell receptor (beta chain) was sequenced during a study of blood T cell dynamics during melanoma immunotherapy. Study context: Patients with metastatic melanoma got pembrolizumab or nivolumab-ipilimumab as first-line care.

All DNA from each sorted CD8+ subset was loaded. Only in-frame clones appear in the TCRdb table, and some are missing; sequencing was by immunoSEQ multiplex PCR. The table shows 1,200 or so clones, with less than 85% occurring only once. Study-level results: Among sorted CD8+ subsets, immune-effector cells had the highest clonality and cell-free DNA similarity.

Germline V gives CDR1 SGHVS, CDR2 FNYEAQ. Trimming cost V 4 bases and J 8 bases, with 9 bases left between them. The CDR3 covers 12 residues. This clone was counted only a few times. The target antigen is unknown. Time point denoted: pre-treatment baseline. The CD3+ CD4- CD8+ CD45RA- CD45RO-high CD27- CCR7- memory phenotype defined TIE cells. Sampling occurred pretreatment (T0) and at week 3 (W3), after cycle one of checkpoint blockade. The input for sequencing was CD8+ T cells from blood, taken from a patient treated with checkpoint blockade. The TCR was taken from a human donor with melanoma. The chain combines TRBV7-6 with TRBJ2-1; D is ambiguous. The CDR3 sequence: CASSWGSDEQFF. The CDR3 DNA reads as TGTGCCAGCAGCTGGGGAAGCGATGAGCAGTTCTTC.